A selection of T cell receptor beta chains follows, all from one sample in a study of blood T cells in healthy people across ages. One entry per CDR3 protein, called by TCRdb with MiXCR from the 5' RACE reads. The sample yields about 600,000 distinct CDR3 sequences, 47% seen once. The sequencing input was blood. Receptor source: a man of 80 years or more in good health. CDR3s leave out the opening cysteine and the closing phenylalanine or tryptophan. Fields, in order: V gene, CDR3 length, J gene, CDR3 protein.

TRBV27	14	TRBJ2-1	ASSLAGTGGKNEQF
TRBV6-2/TRBV6-3	15	TRBJ2-5	ASSRDRGLHLYNEQY
TRBV7-9	11	TRBJ2-2	ASSPTGGGELF
TRBV9	11	TRBJ1-3	ASSVGVQNTIY
TRBV29-1	9	TRBJ1-2	SVHQGLGHT
TRBV7-2	12	TRBJ2-1	ASSLAREASPQF
TRBV6-6	13	TRBJ2-7	ATTPTGLAGHEQY
TRBV7-2	15	TRBJ2-1	ASSLVGLAGVRDEQF
TRBV11-2	15	TRBJ2-3	ASSRITSGGQADTQY
TRBV29-1	11	TRBJ1-1	SVVGVLNTEAF
TRBV29-1	9	TRBJ2-3	SGWDRVRQY
TRBV12-3/TRBV12-4	13	TRBJ2-1	ASTHSGDHYNEQF
TRBV27	15	TRBJ1-6	ASSLGGRKFYNSPLH
TRBV7-2	14	TRBJ1-5	ASSLGLWQAEQPQH
TRBV2	12	TRBJ2-7	ASSNPQGQRTRY
TRBV6-1	13	TRBJ2-1	ASSEESGRYNEQF
TRBV7-2	13	NA	ASSLDRGPYNEQY
TRBV20-1	18	TRBJ2-1	SARVPDSNSGANPYNEQF
TRBV7-9	11	TRBJ1-2	ASTQGGLYDYT
TRBV5-1	14	TRBJ2-3	ASSWGTSGVGDTQY
TRBV7-2	14	TRBJ1-3	ASSLISGRSGNTIY
TRBV4-3	15	NA	ASSQGPGQTSLHEQY
TRBV12-3/TRBV12-4	13	TRBJ1-6	ASRPQSVLHSPLH
TRBV20-1	14	NA	SARLDAAVVSYEQY
TRBV5-1	14	TRBJ2-3	ASSLVADLSTDTQY
TRBV7-2	13	TRBJ2-7	ASSLAGQVTYEQY
TRBV4-1	13	TRBJ2-7	ASSQEAVRSYEQY
TRBV28	12	TRBJ2-5	AGSFRGQGRAQY
TRBV7-6	14	TRBJ1-2	ASSLGGGRANYGYT
TRBV5-1	13	TRBJ1-4	ASSLLQGRNEKLF
TRBV7-2	14	TRBJ1-4	ASSVQGRPGGEKLF
TRBV12-3/TRBV12-4	12	TRBJ2-3	ASSFGGAGDTQY
TRBV6-6	15	TRBJ1-4	ASSPGQGGSANEKLF
TRBV7-2	11	TRBJ2-3	ASSPTQALGQY
TRBV20-1	9	TRBJ1-4	SARGGEKLF
TRBV6-2/TRBV6-3	13	TRBJ2-3	ASSYSTPGVDTQY
TRBV12-3/TRBV12-4	12	TRBJ2-7	ASSLDPQANEQY
TRBV20-1	12	TRBJ1-4	SARDGEGGEKLF
TRBV12-3/TRBV12-4	12	TRBJ1-6	ASSYDIYNSPLH
TRBV28	12	NA	ASSFRTTYTEQY
TRBV29-1	11	NA	SVIRTGGHEQY
TRBV6-2/TRBV6-3	16	TRBJ2-5	ASSYLRVTPGLQETQY
TRBV7-3	13	TRBJ2-1	ASSLTPSSYNEQF
TRBV7-9	15	TRBJ2-2	ASRPLTGTGYTGELF
TRBV30	13	TRBJ2-1	AWSVGLAEVYEQF
TRBV30	10	TRBJ2-5	AWTSGGETQY
TRBV24-1	16	TRBJ2-1	ATSDLGVAGGPYNEQF
TRBV9	13	TRBJ2-3	ASSVGPENTDTQY
TRBV7-2	12	TRBJ2-3	ASSLTGLGDTQY
TRBV6-2/TRBV6-3	12	TRBJ2-1	APRRDRGYNEQF
TRBV4-1	9	TRBJ2-7	ASSRGAEQY
TRBV4-1	13	TRBJ2-5	ASSQGLGGQETQY